This T cell receptor beta chain appears in the sequencing data of a study of blood T cell repertoires in COVID-19 (dated by TCRdb to 2019 to 2021). At the level of the whole study: The collaborator samples originated in the United States, Italy and Spain and spanned the acute and convalescent phases of COVID-19. Subjects who had been exposed to COVID-19, were actively infected with it, or had recovered from it provided the deeply sampled blood TCRbeta repertoires that made up the dataset. Samples were obtained from the ongoing ImmuneRACE study (first 160 participants) and from 1,000 to 1,500 subjects provided by 6 global collaborators. The sample metadata nearly always contained a de-identified subject ID, COVID-19 status, age in years and sex. Where available, HLA class I and class II types were obtained from metadata supplied by the sample provider rather than from assay-based typing. The repertoires were released in a freely available public database intended as a resource for research on the immune response to SARS-CoV-2. The material from the prospective study consisted of cDNA or gDNA derived from T cells, B-cell-depleted T cells, or PBMCs. Findings and caveats that apply to the study as a whole: Clinical and demographic metadata were provided uncurated, with the amount varying by source and participant.

Sequences MRHNA (CDR1) and SNTAGT (CDR2) are obtained from the germline V gene. The junction shows trimming of 2 bases on V and 4 bases on J, and the gene matches do not reach 14 bases of it. The CDR3 sequence holds 17 residues, the cysteine and phenylalanine included. The kept DNA is CDR3 alone, 51 bases in frame from the first base. The collaborating institutions used their own protocols to collect whole blood in K2EDTA tubes. For TCRbeta analysis, collaborator samples were shipped as frozen whole blood, as isolated PBMCs, or as DNA extracted from either sample type. TCRbeta CDR3 regions were amplified from genomic DNA using the immunoSEQ Assay, a bias-controlled multiplex PCR. On the study's bioinformatics: The number of nucleated cells in each sample was estimated by amplification of reference gene primers within the assay. To quantify the absolute abundance of each unique TCRbeta CDR3 rearrangement, sequence reads were collapsed and filtered. For each sample, productive Simpson clonality was calculated as the square root of Simpson's diversity index across productive rearrangements. Sourced from immuneACCESS, this table was stored by TCRdb with only in-frame sequences that have V and J called. A share of the clones is absent; for the studies checked, an unresolved V gene accounts for under half, and the remainder has no known explanation. From that table come the V and J calls and clone size; the DNA was used to work out D and trimming. The sample records about 220,000 clones, roughly 80% of which are singletons. The top ten hold less than 20% of the sample.

As to this clone: There is no known antigen for this receptor. The record has no base qualities; no much larger clone is one base away.

The receptor comes from a man aged 25-40 years with active or convalescent COVID-19. Here the chain combines TRBV6-4 and TRBJ2-7; 7 central nucleotides agree with TRBD1. The material sequenced was peripheral blood. DNA sequence: TGTGCCAGCAGTGACACCGAGGGGGCCTACGGCAGGTACGAGCAGTACTTC. This encodes CASSDTEGAYGRYEQYF.